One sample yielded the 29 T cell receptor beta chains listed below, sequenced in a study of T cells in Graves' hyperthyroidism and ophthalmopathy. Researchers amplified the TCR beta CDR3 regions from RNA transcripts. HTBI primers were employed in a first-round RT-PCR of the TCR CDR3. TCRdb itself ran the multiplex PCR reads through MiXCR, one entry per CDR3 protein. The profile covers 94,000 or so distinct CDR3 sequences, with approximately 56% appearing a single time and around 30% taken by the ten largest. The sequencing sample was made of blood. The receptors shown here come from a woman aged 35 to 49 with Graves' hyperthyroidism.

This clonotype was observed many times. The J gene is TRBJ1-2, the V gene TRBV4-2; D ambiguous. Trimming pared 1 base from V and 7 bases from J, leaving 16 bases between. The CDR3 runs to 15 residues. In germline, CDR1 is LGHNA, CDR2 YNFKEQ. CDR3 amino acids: CASSQVGPTRAGYTF. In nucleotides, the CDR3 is TGTGCCAGCAGCCAAGTGGGCCCAACACGCGCTGGCTACACCTTC.

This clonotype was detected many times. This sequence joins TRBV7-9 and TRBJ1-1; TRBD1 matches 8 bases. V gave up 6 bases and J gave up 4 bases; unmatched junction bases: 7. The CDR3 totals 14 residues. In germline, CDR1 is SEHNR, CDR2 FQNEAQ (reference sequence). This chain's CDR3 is CASSLQGGGTEAFF. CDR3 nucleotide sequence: TGTGCCAGCAGTTTACAGGGGGGTGGCACTGAAGCTTTCTTT.

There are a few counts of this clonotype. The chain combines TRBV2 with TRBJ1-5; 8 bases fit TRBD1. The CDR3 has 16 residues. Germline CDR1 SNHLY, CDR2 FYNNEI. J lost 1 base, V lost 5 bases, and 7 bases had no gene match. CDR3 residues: CASSYSGTGSNQPQHF. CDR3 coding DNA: TGTGCCAGCAGTTACTCTGGGACAGGAAGCAATCAGCCCCAGCATTTT.

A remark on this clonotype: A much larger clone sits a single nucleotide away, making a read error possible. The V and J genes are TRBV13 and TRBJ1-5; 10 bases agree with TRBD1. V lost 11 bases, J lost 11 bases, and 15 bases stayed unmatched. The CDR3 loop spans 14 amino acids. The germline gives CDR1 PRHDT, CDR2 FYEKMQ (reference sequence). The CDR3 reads CAGRGRDRGETQHF. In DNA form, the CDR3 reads TGTGCCGGCCGAGGAAGGGACAGGGGCGAGACCCAGCATTTT.

The CDR3 region has the DNA TGTGCCAGCAGTGCTAGTCAAGAGACCCAGTACTTC. Protein product: CASSASQETQYF. The chain has TRBV25-1 and TRBJ2-5; D uncertain. This CDR3 is built from 12 residues. The germline gives CDR1 MGHDK, CDR2 SYGVNS. V gave up 4 bases and J gave up 2 bases, with 5 bases separating them.

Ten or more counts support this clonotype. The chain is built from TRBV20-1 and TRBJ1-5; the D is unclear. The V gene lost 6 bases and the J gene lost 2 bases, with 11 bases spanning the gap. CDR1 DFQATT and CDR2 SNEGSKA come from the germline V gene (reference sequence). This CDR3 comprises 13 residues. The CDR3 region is CSALWGGNQPQHF. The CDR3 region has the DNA TGCAGTGCCCTCTGGGGAGGCAATCAGCCCCAGCATTTT.

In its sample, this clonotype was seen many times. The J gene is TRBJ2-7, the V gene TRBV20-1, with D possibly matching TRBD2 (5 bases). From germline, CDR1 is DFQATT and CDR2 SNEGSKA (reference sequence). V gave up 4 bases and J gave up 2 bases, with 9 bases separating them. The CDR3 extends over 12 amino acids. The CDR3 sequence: CSATGSPYEQYF. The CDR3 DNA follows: TGCAGTGCTACTGGGAGCCCCTACGAGCAGTACTTC.

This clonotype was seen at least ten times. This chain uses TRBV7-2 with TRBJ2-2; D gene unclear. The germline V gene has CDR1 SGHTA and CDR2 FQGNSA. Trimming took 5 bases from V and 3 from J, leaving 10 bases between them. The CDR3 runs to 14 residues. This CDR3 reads CASSPSLYTGELFF. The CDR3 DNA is TGTGCCAGCAGCCCATCTCTATACACCGGGGAGCTGTTTTTT.

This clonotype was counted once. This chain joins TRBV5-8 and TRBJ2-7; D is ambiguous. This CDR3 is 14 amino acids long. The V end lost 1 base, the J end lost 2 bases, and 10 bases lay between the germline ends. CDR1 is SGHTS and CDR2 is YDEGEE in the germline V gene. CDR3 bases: TGTGCCAGCAGCTTGCTGGCAAAGGCCTACGAGCAGTACTTC. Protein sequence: CASSLLAKAYEQYF.

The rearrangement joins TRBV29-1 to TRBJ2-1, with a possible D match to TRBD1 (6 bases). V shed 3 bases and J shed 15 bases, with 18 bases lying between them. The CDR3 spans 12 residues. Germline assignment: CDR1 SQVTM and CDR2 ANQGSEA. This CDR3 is CSVDRPGQPPFF. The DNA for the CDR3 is TGCAGCGTTGACCGCCCCGGACAGCCTCCGTTCTTC.

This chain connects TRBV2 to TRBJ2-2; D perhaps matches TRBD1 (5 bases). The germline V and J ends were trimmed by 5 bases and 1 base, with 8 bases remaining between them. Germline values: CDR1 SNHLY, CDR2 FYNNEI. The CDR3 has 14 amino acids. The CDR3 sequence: CASSKQVNTGELFF. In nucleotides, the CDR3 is TGTGCCAGCAGTAAACAGGTGAACACCGGGGAGCTGTTTTTT.

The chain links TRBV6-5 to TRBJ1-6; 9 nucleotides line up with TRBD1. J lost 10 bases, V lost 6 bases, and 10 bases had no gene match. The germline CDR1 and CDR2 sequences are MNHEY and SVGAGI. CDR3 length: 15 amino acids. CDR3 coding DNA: TGTGCCAGCAGCCAAGGGGGACAGGGACGATCACCCCTCCACTTT. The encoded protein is CASSQGGQGRSPLHF.

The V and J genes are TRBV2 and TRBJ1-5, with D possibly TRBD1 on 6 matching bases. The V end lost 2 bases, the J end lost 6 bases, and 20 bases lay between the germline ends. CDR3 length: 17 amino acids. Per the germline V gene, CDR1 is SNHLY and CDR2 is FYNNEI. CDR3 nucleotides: TGTGCCAGCAGTGAACTTCTGGTAGGGGGGTGGGGTCAGCCCCAGCATTTT. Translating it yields CASSELLVGGWGQPQHF.

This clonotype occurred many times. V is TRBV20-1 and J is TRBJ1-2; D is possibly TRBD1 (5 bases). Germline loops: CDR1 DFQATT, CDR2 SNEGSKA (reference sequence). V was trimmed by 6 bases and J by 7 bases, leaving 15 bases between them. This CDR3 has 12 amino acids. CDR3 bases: TGCAGTGCCTCTCCTTCGGGGGTTGGCTACACCTTC. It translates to CSASPSGVGYTF.

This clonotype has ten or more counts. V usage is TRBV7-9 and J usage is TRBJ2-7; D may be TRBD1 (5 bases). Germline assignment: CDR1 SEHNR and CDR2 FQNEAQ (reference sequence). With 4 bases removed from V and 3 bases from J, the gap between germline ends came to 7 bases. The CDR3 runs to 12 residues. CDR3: CASSSTGYEQYF. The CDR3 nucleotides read TGTGCCAGCAGCTCTACAGGCTACGAGCAGTACTTC.

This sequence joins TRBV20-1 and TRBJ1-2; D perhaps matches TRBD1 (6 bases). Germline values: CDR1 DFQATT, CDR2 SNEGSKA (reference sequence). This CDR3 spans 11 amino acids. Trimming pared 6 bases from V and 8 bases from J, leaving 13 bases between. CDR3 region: CSAEGGLGYTF. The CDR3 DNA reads TGCAGTGCCGAGGGGGGGTTAGGCTACACCTTC.

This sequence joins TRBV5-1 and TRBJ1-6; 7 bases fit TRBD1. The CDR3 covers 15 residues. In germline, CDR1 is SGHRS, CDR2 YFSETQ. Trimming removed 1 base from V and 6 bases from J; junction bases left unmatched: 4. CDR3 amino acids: CASSLTGQRNSPLHF. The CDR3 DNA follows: TGCGCCAGCAGCTTGACGGGACAGCGTAATTCACCCCTCCACTTT.

Written as DNA, the CDR3 is TGCAGTGCTCCCGGACTAGCGGGAAGTTTGGAGACCCAGTACTTC. Translated: CSAPGLAGSLETQYF. J is TRBJ2-5 and V is TRBV20-1; TRBD2 agrees at 12 bases. The CDR3 is made up of 15 amino acids. The V gene's germline CDR1 is DFQATT and CDR2 SNEGSKA (reference sequence). J was trimmed by 5 bases and V by 5 bases; bases with no gene match: 9.

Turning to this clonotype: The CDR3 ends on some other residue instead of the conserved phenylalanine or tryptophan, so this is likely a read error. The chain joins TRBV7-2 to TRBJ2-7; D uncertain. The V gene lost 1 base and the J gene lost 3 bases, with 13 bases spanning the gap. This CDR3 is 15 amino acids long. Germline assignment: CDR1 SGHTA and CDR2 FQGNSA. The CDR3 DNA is TGTGCCAGCAGCTTAGTTCCCAGGAGAAACTACGAGCAGTACTCC. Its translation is CASSLVPRRNYEQYS.

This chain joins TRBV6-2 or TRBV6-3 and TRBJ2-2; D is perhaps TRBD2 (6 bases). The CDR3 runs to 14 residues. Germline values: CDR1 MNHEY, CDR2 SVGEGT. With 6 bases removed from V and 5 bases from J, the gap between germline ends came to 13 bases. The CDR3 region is CASRPGVETGELFF. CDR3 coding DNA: TGTGCCAGCAGACCGGGAGTCGAAACCGGGGAGCTGTTTTTT.

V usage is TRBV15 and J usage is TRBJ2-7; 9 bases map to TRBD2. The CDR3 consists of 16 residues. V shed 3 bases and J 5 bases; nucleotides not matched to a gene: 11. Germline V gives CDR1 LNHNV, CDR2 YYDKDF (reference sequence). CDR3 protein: CATSSDTGTSSNEQYF. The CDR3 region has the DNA TGTGCCACCAGCAGCGATACCGGGACTAGCAGTAACGAGCAGTACTTC.

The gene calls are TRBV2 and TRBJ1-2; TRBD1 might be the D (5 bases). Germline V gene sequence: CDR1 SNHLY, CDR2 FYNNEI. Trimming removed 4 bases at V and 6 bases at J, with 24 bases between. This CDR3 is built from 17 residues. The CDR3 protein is CASSASSPVASGHGYTF. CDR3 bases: TGTGCCAGCAGTGCCAGCTCACCAGTAGCTTCAGGGCATGGCTACACCTTC.

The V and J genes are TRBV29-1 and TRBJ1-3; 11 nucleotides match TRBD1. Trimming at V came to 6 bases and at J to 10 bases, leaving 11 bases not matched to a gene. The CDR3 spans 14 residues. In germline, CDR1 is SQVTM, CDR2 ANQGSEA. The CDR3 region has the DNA TGCAGCGTCGACCTCGGGACAGGGGGAGAGACCATATATTTT. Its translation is CSVDLGTGGETIYF.

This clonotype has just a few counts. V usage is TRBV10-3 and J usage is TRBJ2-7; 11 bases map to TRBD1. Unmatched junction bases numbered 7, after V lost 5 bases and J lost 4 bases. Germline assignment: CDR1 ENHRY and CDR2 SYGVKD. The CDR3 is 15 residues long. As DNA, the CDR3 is TGTGCCATCAGTCCTGGCGGGGACAGGGGGTACGAGCAGTACTTC. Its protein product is CAISPGGDRGYEQYF.

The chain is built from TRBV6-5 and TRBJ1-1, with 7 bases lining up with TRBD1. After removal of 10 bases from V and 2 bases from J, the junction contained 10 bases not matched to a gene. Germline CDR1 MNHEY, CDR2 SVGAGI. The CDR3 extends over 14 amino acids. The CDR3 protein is CAIMAAGGNTEAFF. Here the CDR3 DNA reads TGTGCCATCATGGCGGCAGGGGGAAACACTGAAGCTTTCTTT.

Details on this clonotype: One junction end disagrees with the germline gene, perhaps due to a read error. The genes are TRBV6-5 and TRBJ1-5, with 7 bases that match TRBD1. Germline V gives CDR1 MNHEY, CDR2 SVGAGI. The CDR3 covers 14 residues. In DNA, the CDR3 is TGTGTCAGCACCAGGGGGGTGACTAATCAGCCCCAGCATTTT. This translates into CVSTRGVTNQPQHF.

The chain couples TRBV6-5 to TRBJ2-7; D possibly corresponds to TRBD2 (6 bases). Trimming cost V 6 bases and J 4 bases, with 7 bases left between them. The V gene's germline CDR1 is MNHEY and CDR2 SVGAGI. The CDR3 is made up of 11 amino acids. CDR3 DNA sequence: TGTGCCAGCAGGGCGGGGTACGAGCAGTACTTC. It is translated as CASRAGYEQYF.

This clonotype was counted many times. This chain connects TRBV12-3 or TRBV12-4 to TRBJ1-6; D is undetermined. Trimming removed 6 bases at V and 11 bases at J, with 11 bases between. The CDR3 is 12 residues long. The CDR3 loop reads CASRAAGAPLHF. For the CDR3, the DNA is TGTGCCAGCAGGGCCGCAGGTGCACCCCTCCACTTT.

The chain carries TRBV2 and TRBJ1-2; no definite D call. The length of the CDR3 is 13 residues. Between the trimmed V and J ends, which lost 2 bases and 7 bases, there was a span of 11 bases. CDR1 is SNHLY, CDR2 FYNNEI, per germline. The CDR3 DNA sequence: TGTGCCAGCAGTGAACCTAGGAACACTGGCTACACCTTC. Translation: CASSEPRNTGYTF.